This T cell receptor beta chain was sequenced in a study of blood T cell repertoires in COVID-19. Overall study context: COVID-19 samples from acute and convalescent phases originated in the United States, Italy and Spain. The cDNA or gDNA used as material had been derived from T cells, B-cell-depleted T cells, or PBMCs.

Source study methods: Amplified reference gene primers provided the basis for estimating nucleated cell counts. The protocol was immunoSEQ multiplex PCR, while the TCRdb copy is restricted to in-frame clones and leaves out a portion. The DNA gave D and trimming, while V, J and clone size come from that table. This repertoire shows 200,000 or so clones, 70% to 90% found once; its top ten account for 5.5% to 7%. The specimen was peripheral blood. The source is a woman aged 40-49 years who had recovered from COVID-19.

The CDR3 is CASRPSGTSTDTQYF. As DNA, the CDR3 is TGTGCCAGTAGGCCGAGCGGAACCAGCACAGATACGCAGTATTTT. V gene TRBV19 combines with J gene TRBJ2-3, with a possible D match to TRBD2 (5 bases). From germline, CDR1 is LNHDA and CDR2 SQIVND (reference sequence). The CDR3 is 15 residues long. V lost 6 bases and J lost 0, with 13 bases in between.